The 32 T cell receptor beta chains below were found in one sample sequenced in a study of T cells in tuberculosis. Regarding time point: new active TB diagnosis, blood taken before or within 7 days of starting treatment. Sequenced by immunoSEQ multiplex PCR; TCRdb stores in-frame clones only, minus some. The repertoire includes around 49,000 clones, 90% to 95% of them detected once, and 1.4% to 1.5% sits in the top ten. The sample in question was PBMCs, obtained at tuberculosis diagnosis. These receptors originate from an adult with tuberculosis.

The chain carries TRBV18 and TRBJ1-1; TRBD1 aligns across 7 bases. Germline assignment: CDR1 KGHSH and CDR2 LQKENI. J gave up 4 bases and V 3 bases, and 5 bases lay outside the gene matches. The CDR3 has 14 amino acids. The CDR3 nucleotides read TGTGCCAGCTCACCGACAGGGATGGGCACTGAAGCTTTCTTT. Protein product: CASSPTGMGTEAFF.

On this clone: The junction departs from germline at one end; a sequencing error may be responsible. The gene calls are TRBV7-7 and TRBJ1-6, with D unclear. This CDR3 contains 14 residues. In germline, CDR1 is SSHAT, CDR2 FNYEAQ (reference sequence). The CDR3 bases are TGTGCTAGCAGCTTAGGAGGGCCTGATTCACCCCTCCACTTT. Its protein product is CASSLGGPDSPLHF.

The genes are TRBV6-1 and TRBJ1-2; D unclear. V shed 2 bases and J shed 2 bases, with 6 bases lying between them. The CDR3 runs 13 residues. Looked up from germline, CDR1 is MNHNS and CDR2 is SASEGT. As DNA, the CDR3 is TGTGCCAGCAGTGAACAAACAAACTATGGCTACACCTTC. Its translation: CASSEQTNYGYTF.

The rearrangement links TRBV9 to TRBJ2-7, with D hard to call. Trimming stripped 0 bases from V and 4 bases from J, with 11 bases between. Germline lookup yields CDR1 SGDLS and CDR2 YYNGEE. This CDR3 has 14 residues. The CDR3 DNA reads TGTGCCAGCAGCGTAGGGGCAGAACCTTACGAGCAGTACTTC. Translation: CASSVGAEPYEQYF. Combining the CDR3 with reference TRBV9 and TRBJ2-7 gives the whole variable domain DSGVTQTPKHLITATGQRVTLRCSPRSGDLSVYWYQQSLDQGLQFLIQYYNGEERAKGNILERFSAQQFPDLHSELNLSSLELGDSALYFCASSVGAEPYEQYFGPGTRLTVT.

The CDR3 reads CASSQPPRGTGELFF. The CDR3 DNA follows: TGTGCCAGCAGCCAACCCCCCCGGGGCACCGGGGAGCTGTTTTTT. The chain uses TRBV7-2 and TRBJ2-2; the D gene is possibly TRBD2 (5 bases). CDR3 length: 15 amino acids. Trimming took off 5 bases at V and 4 bases at J, with 14 bases between the two ends. CDR1 and CDR2 from the germline V gene are SGHTA and FQGNSA.

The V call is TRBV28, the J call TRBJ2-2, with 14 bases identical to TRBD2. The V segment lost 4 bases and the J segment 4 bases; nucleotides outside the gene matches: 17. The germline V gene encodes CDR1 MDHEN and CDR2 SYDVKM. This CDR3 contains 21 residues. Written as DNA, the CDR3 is TGTGCCAGCAGTTGGCGGGGTCGGACTAGCGGGAGGATCGCGGCCACCGGGGAGCTGTTTTTT. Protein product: CASSWRGRTSGRIAATGELFF.

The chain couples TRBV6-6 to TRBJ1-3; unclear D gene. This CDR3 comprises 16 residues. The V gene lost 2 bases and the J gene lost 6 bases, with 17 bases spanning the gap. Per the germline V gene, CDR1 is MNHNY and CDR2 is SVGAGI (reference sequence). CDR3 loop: CASSYRTNPGLNTIYF. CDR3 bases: TGTGCCAGCAGTTACCGAACCAACCCAGGATTAAACACCATATATTTT.

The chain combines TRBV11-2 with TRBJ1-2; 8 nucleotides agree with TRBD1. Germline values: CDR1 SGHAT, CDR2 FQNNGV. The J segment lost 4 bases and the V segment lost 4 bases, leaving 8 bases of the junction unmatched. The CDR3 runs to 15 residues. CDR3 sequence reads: CASSSIRDRTYGYTF. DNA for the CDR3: TGTGCCAGCAGCTCTATCCGGGACAGGACCTATGGCTACACCTTC. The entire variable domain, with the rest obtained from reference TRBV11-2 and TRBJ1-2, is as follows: EAGVAQSPRYKIIEKRQSVAFWCNPISGHATLYWYQQILGQGPKLLIQFQNNGVVDDSQLPKDRFSAERLKGVDSTLKIQPAKLEDSAVYLCASSSIRDRTYGYTFGSGTRLTVV.

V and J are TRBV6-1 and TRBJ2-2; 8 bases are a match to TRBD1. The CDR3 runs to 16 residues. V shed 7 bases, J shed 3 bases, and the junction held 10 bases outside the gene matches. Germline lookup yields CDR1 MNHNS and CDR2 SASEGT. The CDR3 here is CASNDRGTFDTGELFF. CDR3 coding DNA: TGTGCCAGCAATGACAGGGGAACCTTCGACACCGGGGAGCTGTTTTTT.

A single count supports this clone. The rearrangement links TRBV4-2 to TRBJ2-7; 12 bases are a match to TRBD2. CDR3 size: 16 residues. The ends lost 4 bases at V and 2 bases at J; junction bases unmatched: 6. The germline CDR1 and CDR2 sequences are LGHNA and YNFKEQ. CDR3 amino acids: CASSPLAGGPPYEQYF. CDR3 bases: TGTGCCAGCAGCCCTCTAGCGGGAGGGCCCCCCTACGAGCAGTACTTC.

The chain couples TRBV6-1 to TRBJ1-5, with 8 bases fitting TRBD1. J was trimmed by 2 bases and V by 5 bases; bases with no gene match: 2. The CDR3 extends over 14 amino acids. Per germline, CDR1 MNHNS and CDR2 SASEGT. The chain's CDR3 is CASSLDRGNQPQHF. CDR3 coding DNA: TGTGCCAGCAGTCTGGACAGGGGCAATCAGCCCCAGCATTTT.

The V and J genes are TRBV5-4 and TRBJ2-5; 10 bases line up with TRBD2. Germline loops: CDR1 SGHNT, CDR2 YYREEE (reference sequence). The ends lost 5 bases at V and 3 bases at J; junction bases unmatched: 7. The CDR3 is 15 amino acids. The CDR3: CASRREGLAEETQYF. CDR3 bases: TGTGCCAGCAGACGAGAAGGACTAGCGGAAGAGACCCAGTACTTC.

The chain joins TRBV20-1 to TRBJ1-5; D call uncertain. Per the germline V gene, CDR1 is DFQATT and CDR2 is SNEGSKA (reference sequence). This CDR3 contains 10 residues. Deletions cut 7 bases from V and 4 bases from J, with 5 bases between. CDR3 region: CSVNNQPQHF. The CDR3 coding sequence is TGCAGTGTAAATAATCAGCCCCAGCATTTT.

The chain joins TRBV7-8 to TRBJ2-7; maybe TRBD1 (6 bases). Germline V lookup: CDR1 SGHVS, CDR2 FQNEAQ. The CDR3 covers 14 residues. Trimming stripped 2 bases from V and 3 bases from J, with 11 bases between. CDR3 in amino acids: CASSLRDTLYEQYF. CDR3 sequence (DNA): TGTGCCAGCAGCTTAAGGGACACCCTCTACGAGCAGTACTTC.

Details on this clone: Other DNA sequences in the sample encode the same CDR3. Here the CDR3 reads CASSKVGELAKNIQYF. CDR3 nucleotide sequence: TGTGCCAGCAGTAAAGTGGGAGAGCTGGCCAAAAACATTCAGTACTTC. The chain has TRBV28 and TRBJ2-4; tentative D call: TRBD2 (5 bases). The CDR3 length is 16 residues. Germline lookup yields CDR1 MDHEN and CDR2 SYDVKM. V shed 5 bases and J shed 1 base, with 15 bases lying between them.

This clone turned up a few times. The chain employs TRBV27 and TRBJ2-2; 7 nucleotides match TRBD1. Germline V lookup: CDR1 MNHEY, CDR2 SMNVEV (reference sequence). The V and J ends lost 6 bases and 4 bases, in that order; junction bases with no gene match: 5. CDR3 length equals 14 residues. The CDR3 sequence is CASRQGQSTGELFF. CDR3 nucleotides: TGTGCCAGCAGACAGGGACAGTCCACCGGGGAGCTGTTTTTT.

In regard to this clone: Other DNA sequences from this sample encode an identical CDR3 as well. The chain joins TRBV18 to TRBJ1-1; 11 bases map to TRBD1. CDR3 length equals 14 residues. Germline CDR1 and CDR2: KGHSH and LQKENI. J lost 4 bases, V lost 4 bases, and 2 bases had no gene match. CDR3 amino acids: CASSLGTGGTEAFF. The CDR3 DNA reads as TGTGCCAGCTCACTAGGGACAGGGGGCACTGAAGCTTTCTTT.

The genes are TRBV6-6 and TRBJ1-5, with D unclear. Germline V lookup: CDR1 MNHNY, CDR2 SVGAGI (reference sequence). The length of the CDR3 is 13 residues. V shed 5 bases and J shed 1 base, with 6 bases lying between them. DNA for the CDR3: TGTGCCAGCAGTGAGAGGAGCAATCAGCCCCAGCATTTT. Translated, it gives CASSERSNQPQHF.

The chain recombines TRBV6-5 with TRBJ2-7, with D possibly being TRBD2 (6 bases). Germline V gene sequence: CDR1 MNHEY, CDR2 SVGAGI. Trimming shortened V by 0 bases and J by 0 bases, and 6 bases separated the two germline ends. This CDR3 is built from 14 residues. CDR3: CASSYSEGSYEQYF. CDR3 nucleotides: TGTGCCAGCAGTTACTCGGAGGGCTCCTACGAGCAGTACTTC.

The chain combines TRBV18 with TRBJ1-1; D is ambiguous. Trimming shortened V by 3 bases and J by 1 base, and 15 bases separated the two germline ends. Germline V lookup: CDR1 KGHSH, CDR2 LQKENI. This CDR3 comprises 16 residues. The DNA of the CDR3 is TGTGCCAGCTCACCGGGCGGGAGGCAAACGAACACTGAAGCTTTCTTT. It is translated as CASSPGGRQTNTEAFF.

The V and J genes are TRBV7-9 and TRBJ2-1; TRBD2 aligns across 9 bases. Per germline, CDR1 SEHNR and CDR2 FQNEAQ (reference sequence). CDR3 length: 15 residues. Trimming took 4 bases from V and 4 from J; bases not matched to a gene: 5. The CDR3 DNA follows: TGTGCCAGCAGCTCTACTAGCGGGTGGTACAATGAGCAGTTCTTC. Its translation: CASSSTSGWYNEQFF. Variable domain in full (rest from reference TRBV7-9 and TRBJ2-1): DTGVSQNPRHKITKRGQNVTFRCDPISEHNRLYWYRQTLGQGPEFLTYFQNEAQLEKSRLLSDRFSAERPKGSFSTLEIQRTEQGDSAMYLCASSSTSGWYNEQFFGPGTRLTVL.

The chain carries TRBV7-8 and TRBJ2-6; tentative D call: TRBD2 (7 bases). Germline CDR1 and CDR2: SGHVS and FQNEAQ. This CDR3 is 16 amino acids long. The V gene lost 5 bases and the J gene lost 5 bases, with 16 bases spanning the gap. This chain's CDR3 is CASSGGGGIWANVLTF. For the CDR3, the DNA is TGTGCCAGCAGCGGCGGCGGGGGCATCTGGGCCAACGTCCTGACTTTC. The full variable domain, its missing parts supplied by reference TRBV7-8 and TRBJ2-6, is GAGVSQSPRYKVAKRGQDVALRCDPISGHVSLFWYQQALGQGPEFLTYFQNEAQLDKSGLPSDRFFAERPEGSVSTLKIQRTQQEDSAVYLCASSGGGGIWANVLTFGAGSRLTVL.

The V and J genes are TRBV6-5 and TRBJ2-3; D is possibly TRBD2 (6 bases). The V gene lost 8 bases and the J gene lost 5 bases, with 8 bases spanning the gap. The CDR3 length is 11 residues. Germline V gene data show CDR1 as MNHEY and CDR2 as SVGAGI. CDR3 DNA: TGTGCCAGCGGAGGGCGAGATACGCAGTATTTT. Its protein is CASGGRDTQYF.

In nucleotides, the CDR3 is TGTGCCAGCAGCTTAGCCTCAGGGGGCTACGAGCAGTACTTC. Translating gives CASSLASGGYEQYF. The rearrangement links TRBV7-6 to TRBJ2-7; 7 bases line up with TRBD1. This CDR3 has 14 residues. With V trimmed by 0 bases and J by 3 bases, 2 bases remained unmatched. From germline, CDR1 is SGHVS and CDR2 FNYEAQ.

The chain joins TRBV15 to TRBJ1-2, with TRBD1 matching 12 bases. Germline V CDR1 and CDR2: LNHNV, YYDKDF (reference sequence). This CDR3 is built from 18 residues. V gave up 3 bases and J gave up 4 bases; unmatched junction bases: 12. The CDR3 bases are TGTGCCACCAGCAGCGCCTTGGGACAGGGGGCGGCCTTCTATGGCTACACCTTC. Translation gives CATSSALGQGAAFYGYTF. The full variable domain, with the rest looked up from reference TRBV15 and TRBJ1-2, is DAMVIQNPRYQVTQFGKPVTLSCSQTLNHNVMYWYQQKSSQAPKLLFHYYDKDFNNEADTPDNFQSRRPNTSFCFLDIRSPGLGDTAMYLCATSSALGQGAAFYGYTFGSGTRLTVV.

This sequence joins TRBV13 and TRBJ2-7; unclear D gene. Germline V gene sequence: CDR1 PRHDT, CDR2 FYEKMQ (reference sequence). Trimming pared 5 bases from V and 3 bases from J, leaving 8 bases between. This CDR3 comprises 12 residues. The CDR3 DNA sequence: TGTGCCAGCAGCCAAGCGCACTACGAGCAGTACTTC. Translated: CASSQAHYEQYF.

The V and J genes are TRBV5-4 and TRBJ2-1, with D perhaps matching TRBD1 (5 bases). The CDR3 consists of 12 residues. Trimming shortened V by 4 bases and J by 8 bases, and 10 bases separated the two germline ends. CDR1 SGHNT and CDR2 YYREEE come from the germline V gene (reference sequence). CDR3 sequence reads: CASSRRVDEQFF. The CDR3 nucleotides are TGTGCCAGCAGCCGCAGGGTCGATGAGCAGTTCTTC. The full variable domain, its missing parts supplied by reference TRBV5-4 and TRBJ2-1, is ETGVTQSPTHLIKTRGQQVTLRCSSQSGHNTVSWYQQALGQGPQFIFQYYREEENGRGNFPPRFSGLQFPNYSSELNVNALELDDSALYLCASSRRVDEQFFGPGTRLTVL.

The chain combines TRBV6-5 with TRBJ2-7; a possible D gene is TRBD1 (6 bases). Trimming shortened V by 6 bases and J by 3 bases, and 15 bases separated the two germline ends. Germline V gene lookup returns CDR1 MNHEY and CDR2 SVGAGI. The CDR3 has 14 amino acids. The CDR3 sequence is CASSLTGSHYEQYF. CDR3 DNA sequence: TGTGCCAGCAGCCTCACAGGGTCCCACTACGAGCAGTACTTC.

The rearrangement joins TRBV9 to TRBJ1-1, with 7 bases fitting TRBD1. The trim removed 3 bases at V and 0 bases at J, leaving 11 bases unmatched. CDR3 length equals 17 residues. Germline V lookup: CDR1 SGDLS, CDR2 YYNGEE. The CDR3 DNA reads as TGTGCCAGCAGCGCCATTCGGGAGGGACAGATGAACACTGAAGCTTTCTTT. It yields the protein CASSAIREGQMNTEAFF.

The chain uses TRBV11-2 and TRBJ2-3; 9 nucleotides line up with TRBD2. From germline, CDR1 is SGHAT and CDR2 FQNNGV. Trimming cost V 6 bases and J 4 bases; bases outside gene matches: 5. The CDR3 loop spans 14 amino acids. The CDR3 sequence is CASRMGLASDTQYF. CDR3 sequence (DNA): TGTGCCAGCAGGATGGGACTAGCCTCAGATACGCAGTATTTT. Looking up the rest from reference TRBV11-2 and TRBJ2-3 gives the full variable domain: EAGVAQSPRYKIIEKRQSVAFWCNPISGHATLYWYQQILGQGPKLLIQFQNNGVVDDSQLPKDRFSAERLKGVDSTLKIQPAKLEDSAVYLCASRMGLASDTQYFGPGTRLTVL.

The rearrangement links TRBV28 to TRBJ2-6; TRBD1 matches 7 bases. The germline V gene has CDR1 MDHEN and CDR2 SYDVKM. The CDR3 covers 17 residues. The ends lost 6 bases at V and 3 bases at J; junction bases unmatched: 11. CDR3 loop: CASSPGQLSLGANVLTF. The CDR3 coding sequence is TGTGCCAGCAGCCCGGGACAGTTAAGTCTTGGGGCCAACGTCCTGACTTTC.

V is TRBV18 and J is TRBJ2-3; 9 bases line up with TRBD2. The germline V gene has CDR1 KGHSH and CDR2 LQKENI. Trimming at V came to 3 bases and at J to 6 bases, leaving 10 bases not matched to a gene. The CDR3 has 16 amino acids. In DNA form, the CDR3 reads TGTGCCAGCTCACCCGGACTAGCGCGTCTGGTGGATACGCAGTATTTT. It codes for CASSPGLARLVDTQYF.